This entry is about one T cell receptor beta chain. The antigen is undetermined. The data were taken from a study of cytomegalovirus exposure and HLA in healthy donors. Study-wide context: A later analysis reported the 100 to 150 validation repertoires used the same platform as the 666 first-cohort repertoires. Notes on the study in general: Cytomegalovirus status was reportedly diagnosed by the classifier with high sensitivity and specificity. Specific recognition of CMV antigens was confirmed in vitro for three chains (all CMV-associated).

Generated by immunoSEQ multiplex PCR, the TCRdb table keeps only in-frame clones and is missing some. The data hold fewer than 400,000 clones, with roughly 85% observed a single time. The donors were part of the roughly 120-subject validation cohort, which stood apart from the roughly 670-subject first cohort. The junction had 10 bases not matched to a gene; V was cut back by 5 bases and J by 6 bases. The V gene's germline CDR1 is SEHNR and CDR2 FQNEAQ (reference sequence). The CDR3 is made up of 16 amino acids. This receptor was obtained from a woman younger than 35 in good health and CMV-seronegative. The sequenced material came from PBMCs. This sequence joins TRBV7-9 and TRBJ2-2; the match to TRBD2 covers 9 bases. The CDR3 sequence is CASSPRGTSLAGELFF. The CDR3 DNA reads TGTGCCAGCAGCCCGCGCGGGACTAGCCTGGCCGGGGAGCTGTTTTTT.